What follows are 11 T cell receptor beta chains derived from one specimen sequenced in a study of OX40 agonist ivuxolimab in advanced cancers. Libraries were prepared by immunoSEQ multiplex PCR; TCRdb keeps only in-frame clonotypes and omits some of them. The sample yields tens of thousands of clones, 80% seen once. The sequencing used CD4+ or CD8+ T cells sorted from blood, collected in a trial of the OX40 agonist ivuxolimab. These receptor sequences come from an adult with an advanced solid tumor such as melanoma, head and neck, liver or kidney cancer.

The V gene is TRBV5-4, the J gene TRBJ1-1; a possible D gene is TRBD1 (6 bases). Trimming shortened V by 4 bases and J by 6 bases, and 25 bases separated the two germline ends. This CDR3 has 17 residues. CDR1 and CDR2 from the germline V gene are SGHNT and YYREEE (reference sequence). CDR3 in amino acids: CASSPQGRSQGRAEAFF. CDR3 bases: TGTGCCAGCAGCCCCCAGGGTCGTTCTCAGGGGAGGGCTGAAGCTTTCTTT.

This clone came up a few times. The chain is built from TRBV9 and TRBJ2-5, with D possibly TRBD2 on 6 matching bases. Germline V gene sequence: CDR1 SGDLS, CDR2 YYNGEE. The ends were cut back, 4 bases at V and 2 bases at J, with 12 bases in the middle. This CDR3 spans 14 amino acids. The CDR3 DNA reads TGTGCCAGCAGCCGCGGACTATCGCAAGAGACCCAGTACTTC. Its protein is CASSRGLSQETQYF. Filled out from reference TRBV9 and TRBJ2-5, the complete variable domain reads DSGVTQTPKHLITATGQRVTLRCSPRSGDLSVYWYQQSLDQGLQFLIQYYNGEERAKGNILERFSAQQFPDLHSELNLSSLELGDSALYFCASSRGLSQETQYFGPGTRLLVL.

CDR3 sequence reads: CASSYGTGDGYTF. The DNA of the CDR3 is TGTGCCAGCAGCTACGGGACAGGAGATGGCTACACCTTC. V gene TRBV7-3 combines with J gene TRBJ1-2; the match to TRBD1 covers 8 bases. The J segment lost 6 bases and the V segment lost 4 bases, leaving 4 bases of the junction unmatched. The CDR3 is 13 amino acids. The germline gives CDR1 SGHTA, CDR2 FQGTGA.

The gene calls are TRBV7-3 and TRBJ2-7; D is undetermined. CDR3 size: 13 residues. Germline CDR1 reads SGHTA; CDR2 reads FQGTGA. The V and J ends lost 4 bases and 3 bases respectively, with 10 bases between them. Here the CDR3 DNA reads TGTGCCAGCAGCTCGGTCAGTCGCTACGAGCAGTACTTC. This sequence encodes CASSSVSRYEQYF.

The chain recombines TRBV5-1 with TRBJ2-3, with D maybe TRBD1 (6 bases). The germline V gene has CDR1 SGHRS and CDR2 YFSETQ. The CDR3 runs 14 residues. The ends were cut back, 5 bases at V and 0 bases at J, with 10 bases in the middle. CDR3 region: CASRGATSTDTQYF. CDR3 coding DNA: TGCGCCAGCAGGGGGGCAACTAGCACAGATACGCAGTATTTT.

The rearrangement joins TRBV7-9 to TRBJ1-2; TRBD1 is a possible D gene (6 bases). This CDR3 has 13 residues. Germline V lookup: CDR1 SEHNR, CDR2 FQNEAQ (reference sequence). V shed 2 bases and J shed 6 bases, with 10 bases lying between them. The CDR3 DNA follows: TGTGCCAGCAGCTTACTGCGACAGGATGGCTACACCTTC. Protein sequence: CASSLLRQDGYTF.

The chain couples TRBV2 to TRBJ1-1, with TRBD1 matching 11 bases. This CDR3 spans 16 amino acids. V dropped 3 bases and J dropped 5; count of bases not matched to a gene: 8. Germline V gene sequence: CDR1 SNHLY, CDR2 FYNNEI. DNA of the CDR3: TGTGCCAGCAGTGAGAGGACAGGGGGCGGTCGGACTGAAGCTTTCTTT. Its translation: CASSERTGGGRTEAFF.

This clone was observed a single time. The chain joins TRBV27 to TRBJ1-6; possibly TRBD1 for D (5 bases). V lost 3 bases to trimming and J lost 7 bases, with 10 bases between them. This CDR3 spans 14 amino acids. Germline V gene data show CDR1 as MNHEY and CDR2 as SMNVEV (reference sequence). Written as DNA, the CDR3 is TGTGCCAGCAGTTTTGGGGCTCACAATTCACCCCTCCACTTT. This gives the protein CASSFGAHNSPLHF.

There are a few counts of this clone. The genes are TRBV30 and TRBJ1-1; maybe TRBD1 (6 bases). With 3 bases removed from V and 9 bases from J, the gap between germline ends came to 17 bases. There are 13 residues in the CDR3. CDR1 and CDR2 (germline): GTSNPN, SVGIG (reference sequence). CDR3 in amino acids: CAWRVGGATQAFF. The CDR3 nucleotides read TGTGCCTGGAGGGTCGGGGGGGCTACCCAAGCTTTCTTT.

The chain carries TRBV14 and TRBJ2-5; D assignment may be TRBD1 or TRBD2 (5 bases each). The CDR3 runs 13 residues. Germline V gives CDR1 SGHDN, CDR2 FVKESK. V lost 6 bases and J 5 bases, leaving 13 bases between the germline ends. CDR3 sequence: CASRLRGSETQYF. For the CDR3, the DNA is TGTGCCAGCAGATTGAGGGGTTCGGAGACCCAGTACTTC.

This chain uses TRBV18 with TRBJ1-1; a weak D match, TRBD1 (5 bases). Germline V lookup: CDR1 KGHSH, CDR2 LQKENI. This CDR3 is 14 amino acids long. Trimming removed 6 bases at V and 1 base at J, with 12 bases between. CDR3: CASSREGGNTEAFF. Here the CDR3 DNA reads TGTGCCAGCTCCAGGGAGGGCGGGAACACTGAAGCTTTCTTT.